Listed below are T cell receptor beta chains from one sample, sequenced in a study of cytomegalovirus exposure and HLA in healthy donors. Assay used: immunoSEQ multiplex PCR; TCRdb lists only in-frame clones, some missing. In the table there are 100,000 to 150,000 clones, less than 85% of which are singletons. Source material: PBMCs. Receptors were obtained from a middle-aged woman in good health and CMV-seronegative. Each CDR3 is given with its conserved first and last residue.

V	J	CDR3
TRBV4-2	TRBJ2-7	CASSQDITGGTYEQYF
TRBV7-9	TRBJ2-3	CASSPQGARADTQYF
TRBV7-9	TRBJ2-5	CASSLGGSETQYF
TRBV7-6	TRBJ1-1	CASSLDVLGQRNTEAFF
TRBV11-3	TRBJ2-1	CASSSWVAGGPEPNEQFF
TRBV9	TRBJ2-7	CASSVDPATSSYEQYF
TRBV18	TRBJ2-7	CASSPRELSYEQYF
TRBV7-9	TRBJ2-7	CSSRRGAYEQYF
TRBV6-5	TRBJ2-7	CASSKLGRATYEQYF
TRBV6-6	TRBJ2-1	CASSPWGLNEQFF
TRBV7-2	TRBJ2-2	CASSFAGDSTGELFF
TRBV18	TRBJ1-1	CASSPFRERVEAFF
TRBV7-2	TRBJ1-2	CASSLAESRRGGYTF
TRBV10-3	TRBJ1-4	CAITDDRAGEKLFF
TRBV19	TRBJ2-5	CASSIAGGRETQYF
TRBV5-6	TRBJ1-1	CASSLPRDWDTEAFF
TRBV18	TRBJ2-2	CASSQEGGGELFF
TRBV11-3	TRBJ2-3	CASSPGETTDTQYF
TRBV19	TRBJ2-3	CASSISEGVDTQYF
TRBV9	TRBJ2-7	CASSVESGYEQYF
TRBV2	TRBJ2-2	CASSDGGRRVGELFF
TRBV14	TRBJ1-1	CASSFSGNTEAFF
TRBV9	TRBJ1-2	CASNSLGAGGYTF
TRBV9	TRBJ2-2	CASSVAGGIPTGELFF
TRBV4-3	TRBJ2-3	CASSQGNGRGDTQYF
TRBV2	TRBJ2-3	CASSAASHTDTQYF
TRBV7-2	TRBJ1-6	CASRRDRSSYNSPLHF
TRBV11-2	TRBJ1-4	CASSQQGSVNEKLFF
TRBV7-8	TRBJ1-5	CASSLEAGAQPQHF
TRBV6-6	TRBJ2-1	CASSSSGGSYNEQFF
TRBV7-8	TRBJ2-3	CASSFSGSGRNTDTQYF
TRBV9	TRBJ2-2	CASSVGGGPTGELFF
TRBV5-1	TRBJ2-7	CASSFLAGENEQYF
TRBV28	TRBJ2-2	CASSSRQGSGELFF
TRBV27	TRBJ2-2	CASRGTGELFF
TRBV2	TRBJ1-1	CASSETGGYNEAFF
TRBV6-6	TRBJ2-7	CASSLERGSYEQYF
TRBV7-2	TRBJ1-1	CASSSSGRVNTEAFF
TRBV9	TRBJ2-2	CASSATRQGTGELFF
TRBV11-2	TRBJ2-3	CASSLDFAGLSTDTQYF
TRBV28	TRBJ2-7	CASRLRGVTYEQYF
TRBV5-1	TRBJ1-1	CASSLDRPNTEAFF
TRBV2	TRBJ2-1	CASSEAGTRRQFF
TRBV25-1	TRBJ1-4	CASQPPLQGAGEKLFF
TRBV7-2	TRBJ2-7	CASRFRLAGTYEQYF
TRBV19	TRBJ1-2	CASSTSRGTPTSNYGYTF